The 9 T cell receptor beta chains given below trace back to one sample, sequenced in a study of human T cells and chemical hapten exposure. Time point described: patch test 3, about 24 weeks after DPC sensitization. Treatment in this sample: therapeutic diphenylcyclopropenone sensitization with weekly scalp DPC. TCRdb fed the RACE reads into MiXCR, producing one record per CDR3 protein. The sample has about 160,000 distinct CDR3 sequences, 28% seen once. Specimen: whole blood, collected in connection with sensitization to the hapten diphenylcyclopropenone (DPC). These receptors were collected from a woman aged 18-29 years with alopecia areata. Some clones in this sample may be carry-over from other donors' samples.

Concerning this clonotype: An end of the junction differs from the germline gene, which may be a read error. This chain links TRBV19 with TRBJ1-2; D unclear. The CDR3 loop spans 11 amino acids. CDR1 LNHDA and CDR2 SQIVND come from the germline V gene (reference sequence). CDR3 sequence (DNA): TGTGCCAGTACTATAGGGTATGGCTACACCTTC. Translating gives CASTIGYGYTF.

The V and J genes are TRBV20-1 and TRBJ2-3; 8 bases are shared with TRBD1. CDR3 length: 15 residues. Germline V gene sequence: CDR1 DFQATT, CDR2 SNEGSKA (reference sequence). The ends lost 5 bases at V and 2 bases at J; junction bases unmatched: 9. The CDR3: CSALFAGGLTDTQYF. The CDR3 region has the DNA TGCAGTGCTCTTTTTGCAGGGGGCCTCACAGATACGCAGTATTTT.

This chain links TRBV3-1 with TRBJ1-5; D call uncertain. The germline CDR1 and CDR2 sequences are LGHDT and YNNKEL (reference sequence). Trimming stripped 1 base from V and 11 bases from J, with 12 bases between. There are 13 residues in the CDR3. Here the CDR3 DNA reads TGTGCCAGCAGCCAAGTGACGGGTGGGGCCCAGCATTTT. This sequence encodes CASSQVTGGAQHF.

The CDR3 here is CSASLGEWIYEQYF. CDR3 DNA: TGCAGTGCTAGTTTGGGGGAGTGGATCTACGAGCAGTACTTC. The chain employs TRBV20-1 and TRBJ2-7, with D perhaps given as TRBD1 or TRBD2 (5 bases each). V was cut by 3 bases and J by 3 bases, with 15 bases left in between. Germline V gives CDR1 DFQATT, CDR2 SNEGSKA (reference sequence). The CDR3 spans 14 residues.

This clonotype was seen only a few times. This chain connects TRBV7-2 to TRBJ1-2; tentatively, D is TRBD1 (5 bases). This CDR3 contains 15 residues. Germline V CDR1 and CDR2: SGHTA, FQGNSA. The V and J ends lost 3 bases and 6 bases respectively, with 17 bases between them. CDR3 residues: CASSFRLPGSDGYTF. The CDR3 nucleotides read TGTGCCAGCAGCTTCAGGTTGCCAGGGAGTGATGGCTACACCTTC. Full variable domain (missing parts from reference TRBV7-2 and TRBJ1-2): GAGVSQSPSNKVTEKGKDVELRCDPISGHTALYWYRQSLGQGLEFLIYFQGNSAPDKSGLPSDRFSAERTGGSVSTLTIQRTQQEDSAVYLCASSFRLPGSDGYTFGSGTRLTVV.

V is TRBV7-2 and J is TRBJ2-7; the D is unclear. CDR3 length equals 12 residues. Germline assignment: CDR1 SGHTA and CDR2 FQGNSA. V was clipped by 4 bases and J by 6 bases, with 10 bases between them. CDR3 coding DNA: TGTGCCAGCAGCTCAGCCCCGGGCGAGCAGTACTTC. It codes for CASSSAPGEQYF.

The gene calls are TRBV7-2 and TRBJ2-3; no clear D. This CDR3 has 8 residues. Trimming took 8 bases from V and 8 from J, leaving 2 bases between them. Germline lookup yields CDR1 SGHTA and CDR2 FQGNSA. Written as DNA, the CDR3 is TGTGCCAGCGGTACGCAGTATTTT. This encodes CASGTQYF.

This clonotype has just a few counts. CDR3 DNA: TGCGCCAGCTCGCAGGCGAGGTGGAATGAAAAACTGTTTTTT. It codes for CASSQARWNEKLFF. This chain uses TRBV4-3 with TRBJ1-4; D gene unclear. In germline, CDR1 is LGHNA, CDR2 YSLEER. CDR3 length: 14 residues. Deletions cut 8 bases from V and 5 bases from J, with 15 bases between.

This clonotype was seen only once. The rearrangement links TRBV28 to TRBJ2-7, with a tentative D call TRBD1 (6 bases). The germline CDR1 and CDR2 sequences are MDHEN and SYDVKM. V shed 4 bases and J shed 0 bases, with 13 bases lying between them. The CDR3 is made up of 15 amino acids. CDR3 amino acids: CASSSTYRASYEQYF. The CDR3 nucleotides are TGTGCCAGCAGTTCGACCTACAGGGCCTCCTACGAGCAGTACTTC.